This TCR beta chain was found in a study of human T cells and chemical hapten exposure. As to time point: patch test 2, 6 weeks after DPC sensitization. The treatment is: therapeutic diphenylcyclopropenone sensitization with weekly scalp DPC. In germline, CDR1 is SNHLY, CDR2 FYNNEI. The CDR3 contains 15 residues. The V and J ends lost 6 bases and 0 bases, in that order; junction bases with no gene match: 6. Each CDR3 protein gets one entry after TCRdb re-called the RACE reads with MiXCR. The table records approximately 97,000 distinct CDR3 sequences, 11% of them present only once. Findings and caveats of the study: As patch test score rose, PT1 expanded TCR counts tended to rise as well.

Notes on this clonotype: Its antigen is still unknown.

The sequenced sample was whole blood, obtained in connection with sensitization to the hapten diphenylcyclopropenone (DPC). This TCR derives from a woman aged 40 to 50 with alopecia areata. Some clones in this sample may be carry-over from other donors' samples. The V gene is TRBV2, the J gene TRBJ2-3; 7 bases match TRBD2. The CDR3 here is CASSPLAVSTDTQYF. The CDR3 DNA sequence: TGTGCCAGCAGCCCCCTAGCGGTTAGCACAGATACGCAGTATTTT.